The 18 T cell receptor beta chains below come from one sample, sequenced in a study of blood T cell repertoires in COVID-19. Sequencing was performed with immunoSEQ multiplex PCR; in TCRdb, only in-frame clones are kept and a portion is missing. This table holds more than 250,000 clones, around four fifths found once. Sequenced sample: peripheral blood. These receptors originate from a man aged 55 to 70 who had recovered from COVID-19.

This clone was found once. V gene TRBV2 combines with J gene TRBJ2-1; TRBD2 agrees at 8 bases. V lost 6 bases, J lost 8 bases, and 9 bases stayed unmatched. Germline CDR1 SNHLY, CDR2 FYNNEI. CDR3 length: 14 amino acids. The CDR3 loop is CASRSGTSFDEQFF. CDR3 nucleotides: TGTGCCAGCAGGTCCGGGACTAGTTTCGATGAGCAGTTCTTC.

This clone was observed a handful of times. The V and J genes are TRBV7-9 and TRBJ2-5, with D tentatively TRBD2 (6 bases). The CDR3 runs to 15 residues. V lost 1 base, J lost 5 bases, and 14 bases lay in between. Germline assignment: CDR1 SEHNR and CDR2 FQNEAQ (reference sequence). The DNA of the CDR3 is TGTGCCAGCAGCTTAGGACTAGTGAGCGGCGAGACCCAGTACTTC. Translated, it gives CASSLGLVSGETQYF.

V gene TRBV11-2 combines with J gene TRBJ2-7, with D possibly TRBD2 on 6 matching bases. From germline, CDR1 is SGHAT and CDR2 FQNNGV. There are 16 residues in the CDR3. The V and J ends lost 3 bases and 0 bases respectively, with 15 bases between them. The chain's CDR3 is CASSFLLGGRSYEQYF. In nucleotides, the CDR3 is TGTGCCAGCAGCTTCCTGTTGGGGGGTCGCTCCTACGAGCAGTACTTC.

For this clone: Other DNA sequences in this specimen translate into the identical CDR3. This rearrangement joins TRBV30 to TRBJ1-5; D may be TRBD1 (6 bases). The CDR3 totals 13 residues. Germline values: CDR1 GTSNPN, CDR2 SVGIG (reference sequence). The V gene lost 0 bases and the J gene lost 6 bases, with 9 bases spanning the gap. CDR3 DNA sequence: TGTGCCTGGAGTGTAGGGGGAGCTCAGCCCCAGCATTTT. Translating it yields CAWSVGGAQPQHF.

The V call is TRBV28, the J call TRBJ1-3; 7 bases map to TRBD1. V dropped 10 bases and J dropped 6; count of bases not matched to a gene: 9. The CDR3 runs 13 residues. The germline V gene encodes CDR1 MDHEN and CDR2 SYDVKM. The CDR3 protein is CATGRTGENTIYF. The CDR3 DNA reads TGTGCCACTGGTCGGACAGGTGAAAACACCATATATTTT.

This clone was seen a single time. This chain uses TRBV6-5 with TRBJ1-4; D is ambiguous. V lost 7 bases to trimming and J lost 8 bases, with 11 bases between them. Germline CDR1 MNHEY, CDR2 SVGAGI. The CDR3 runs 12 residues. The CDR3 reads CASTRWQEKLFF. The DNA of the CDR3 is TGTGCCAGCACTCGTTGGCAGGAAAAACTGTTTTTT.

This clone has a handful of counts. The chain combines TRBV7-9 with TRBJ2-5; the match to TRBD2 covers 8 bases. Germline V lookup: CDR1 SEHNR, CDR2 FQNEAQ (reference sequence). The CDR3 is 15 amino acids. V shed 2 bases and J 2 bases; nucleotides not matched to a gene: 4. CDR3 bases: TGTGCCAGCAGCTTAAGCGGGAGTCTACAAGAGACCCAGTACTTC. It is translated as CASSLSGSLQETQYF.

V and J are TRBV7-2 and TRBJ2-1; maybe TRBD1 (6 bases). The CDR3 loop spans 15 amino acids. V was shortened by 2 bases and J by 4 bases, with 12 bases between the two germline ends. The V gene's germline CDR1 is SGHTA and CDR2 FQGNSA. The CDR3 DNA is TGTGCCAGCAGCTTACAGGGGAAGGGTTACAATGAGCAGTTCTTC. Translation: CASSLQGKGYNEQFF.

The V gene is TRBV9, the J gene TRBJ2-5; TRBD1 matches at 7 bases. This CDR3 is 15 amino acids long. V was clipped by 3 bases and J by 2 bases; unmatched bases: 7. Germline V gives CDR1 SGDLS, CDR2 YYNGEE. The DNA of the CDR3 is TGTGCCAGCAGCGCTAAGGGACAGATTCAAGAGACCCAGTACTTC. Residues: CASSAKGQIQETQYF. The whole variable domain, filled in from reference TRBV9 and TRBJ2-5, reads DSGVTQTPKHLITATGQRVTLRCSPRSGDLSVYWYQQSLDQGLQFLIQYYNGEERAKGNILERFSAQQFPDLHSELNLSSLELGDSALYFCASSAKGQIQETQYFGPGTRLLVL.

The CDR3 sequence: CASSPVTSGSTDTQYF. DNA for the CDR3: TGTGCCAGCTCACCAGTCACTAGCGGATCCACAGATACGCAGTATTTT. The chain uses TRBV18 and TRBJ2-3; 8 bases fit TRBD2. Per the germline V gene, CDR1 is KGHSH and CDR2 is LQKENI. With V trimmed by 2 bases and J by 2 bases, 6 bases remained unmatched. The CDR3 is made up of 16 amino acids.

This chain joins TRBV28 and TRBJ2-3; D is possibly TRBD1 (5 bases). Germline assignment: CDR1 MDHEN and CDR2 SYDVKM. Trimming shortened V by 7 bases and J by 0 bases, and 11 bases separated the two germline ends. The CDR3 totals 14 residues. CDR3 sequence (DNA): TGTGCCAGCATTCCTGGACATAGCACAGATACGCAGTATTTT. This translates into CASIPGHSTDTQYF.

The gene calls are TRBV3-1 (or the pseudogene TRBV3-2) and TRBJ1-2; D possibly corresponds to TRBD1 (6 bases). V gave up 2 bases and J gave up 0 bases, with 13 bases separating them. The CDR3 is made up of 16 amino acids. The germline V gene encodes CDR1 LGHDT and CDR2 YNNKEL (reference sequence). The CDR3 nucleotides are TGTGCCAGCAGCCAATACCGGGACACAGCTAACTATGGCTACACCTTC. Its translation is CASSQYRDTANYGYTF.

With respect to this clone: Additional DNA sequences in this sample encode the identical CDR3. The chain recombines TRBV7-2 with TRBJ2-7; 12 bases fit TRBD1. The V and J ends lost 0 bases and 7 bases, in that order; junction bases with no gene match: 4. Germline lookup yields CDR1 SGHTA and CDR2 FQGNSA. The CDR3 spans 15 residues. CDR3 DNA sequence: TGTGCCAGCAGCTTAGCCGGGACAGGGGGCGGTGAGCAGTACTTC. This codes for CASSLAGTGGGEQYF.

This clone appeared a single time. The rearrangement uses TRBV5-6 and TRBJ2-1; TRBD2 agrees at 14 bases. CDR1 and CDR2 (germline): SGHDT, YYEEEE. V lost 5 bases, J lost 8 bases, and 9 bases stayed unmatched. The CDR3 is 16 residues long. CDR3 in DNA: TGTGCCAGCAGATCACCGGGACTAGCGGGAGATGATGAGCAGTTCTTC. It codes for CASRSPGLAGDDEQFF.

This sequence joins TRBV21-1 and TRBJ2-2; the DNA was not compared with TRBD2, the D call given in the table. TRBV21-1 is classified as a pseudogene. This CDR3 has 19 residues. CDR3 nucleotides: TGTGCCAGCAGCACTTTTAGACTAGCGGGAGCACTTTTCCCCGGGGAGCTGTTTTTT. Amino acid sequence: CASSTFRLAGALFPGELFF.

This clone came up many times. This chain connects TRBV14 to TRBJ2-5; tentatively, D is TRBD1 (5 bases). V gave up 0 bases and J gave up 5 bases, with 10 bases separating them. The CDR3 runs to 14 residues. The germline V gene encodes CDR1 SGHDN and CDR2 FVKESK. As DNA, the CDR3 is TGTGCCAGCAGCCAAGACAGGGTAATGGAGACCCAGTACTTC. It encodes CASSQDRVMETQYF.

This clone was observed a single time. The V gene is TRBV11-2, the J gene TRBJ1-3; D possibly corresponds to TRBD1 (5 bases). CDR1 is SGHAT and CDR2 is FQNNGV in the germline V gene. CDR3 size: 15 residues. V was pared by 3 bases and J by 0 bases, with 9 bases between. CDR3 amino acids: CASSLGPISGNTIYF. The CDR3 DNA reads TGTGCCAGCAGCTTGGGGCCAATCTCTGGAAACACCATATATTTT.

The CDR3 is CASSPTSSTYNEQFF. For the CDR3, the DNA is TGTGCCAGCAGCCCCACTAGCAGCACCTACAATGAGCAGTTCTTC. This chain links TRBV7-9 with TRBJ2-1, with D maybe TRBD2 (6 bases). V lost 5 bases to trimming and J lost 2 bases, with 13 bases between them. Germline CDR1 is SEHNR and CDR2 is FQNEAQ (reference sequence). The CDR3 is 15 residues long.